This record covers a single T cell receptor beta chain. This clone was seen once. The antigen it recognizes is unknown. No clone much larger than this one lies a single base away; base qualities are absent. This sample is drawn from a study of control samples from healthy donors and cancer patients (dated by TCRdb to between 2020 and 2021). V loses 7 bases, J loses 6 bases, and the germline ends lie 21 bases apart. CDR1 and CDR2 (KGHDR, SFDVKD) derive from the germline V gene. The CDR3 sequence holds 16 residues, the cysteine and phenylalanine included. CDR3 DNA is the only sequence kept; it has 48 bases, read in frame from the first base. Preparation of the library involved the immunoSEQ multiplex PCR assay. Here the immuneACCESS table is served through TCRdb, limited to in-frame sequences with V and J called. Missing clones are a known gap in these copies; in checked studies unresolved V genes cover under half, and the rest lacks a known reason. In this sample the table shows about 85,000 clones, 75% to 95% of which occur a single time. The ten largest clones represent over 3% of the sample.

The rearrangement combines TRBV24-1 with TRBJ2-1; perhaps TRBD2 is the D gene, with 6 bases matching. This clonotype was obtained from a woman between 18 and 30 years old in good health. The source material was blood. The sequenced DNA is TGTGCCACCAGCGGGACTGGGCTGGTGTTGGCCAATGAGCAGTTCTTC. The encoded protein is CATSGTGLVLANEQFF.